This T cell receptor (beta chain) was captured in a study of long-term antiretroviral therapy in people with HIV. Findings of the study overall: Once patients were on ART, diversity went higher but still fell short of transplant donor controls. Clones with expansion before ART led the repertoire at all time points. All blood samples came from the years 2004 to 2017, possibly under older ART regimens.

Details on this clone: Its antigen is not identified.

At survey level, the immunoSEQ assay was run in its v3.0 version. Data came from immunoSEQ multiplex PCR; TCRdb stores just in-frame clones and leaves some out. The profile shows 30,000 to 40,000 clones, around 86% of them singletons. The CDR3 sequence is 16 residues long. Germline loops: CDR1 SGHAT, CDR2 FQNNGV. Trimming shortened V by 2 bases and J by 7 bases, and 17 bases separated the two germline ends. The sequence came from a man aged 18 to 29 with HIV. The sample was unsorted PBMCs, taken 1 year after starting antiretroviral therapy. The chain carries TRBV11-2 and TRBJ1-4; perhaps TRBD1 as D (6 bases). Here the CDR3 DNA reads TGTGCCAGCAGCTTACTTCTCAGGGGCGGGAGTGAAAAACTGTTTTTT. Translation gives CASSLLLRGGSEKLFF.